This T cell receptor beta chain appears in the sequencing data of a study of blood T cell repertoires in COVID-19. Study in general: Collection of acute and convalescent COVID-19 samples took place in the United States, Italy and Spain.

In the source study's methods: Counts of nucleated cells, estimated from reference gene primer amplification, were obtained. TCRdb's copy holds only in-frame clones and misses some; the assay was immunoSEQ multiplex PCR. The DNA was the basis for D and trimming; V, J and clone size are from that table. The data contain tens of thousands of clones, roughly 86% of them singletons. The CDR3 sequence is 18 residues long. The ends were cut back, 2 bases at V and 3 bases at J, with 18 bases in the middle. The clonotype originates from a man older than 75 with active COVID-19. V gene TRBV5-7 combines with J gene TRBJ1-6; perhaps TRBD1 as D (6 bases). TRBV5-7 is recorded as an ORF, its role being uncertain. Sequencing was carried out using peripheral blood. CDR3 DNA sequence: TGTGCCAGCAGCTTCTTTTTACAGGGCCTAGGCTATAATTCACCCCTCCACTTT. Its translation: CASSFFLQGLGYNSPLHF.